This T cell receptor (beta chain) was found in a study of graft-versus-host responses after intestinal transplantation. The study, taken as a whole, reports: Recipient-marrow GvH clones were detected, some having first appeared in ileum or blood.

Libraries were prepared by immunoSEQ multiplex PCR; TCRdb keeps only in-frame clonotypes and omits some of them. The table includes 6,000 to 9,000 clones, about 30% detected once. Researchers placed around 200,000 CFSE-labeled responder cells in culture with around 200,000 irradiated, violet-dye-labeled stimulator cells. From germline, CDR1 is SGHTA and CDR2 FQGNSA. The V end was cut by 5 bases, the J end by 5 bases, with 12 bases between. The CDR3 covers 13 residues. This clone was found a few times. The chain is built from TRBV7-2 and TRBJ2-5; a possible D gene is TRBD1 (5 bases). The sequence came from a human patient who was an organ donor for intestinal transplantation. The sample here was alloreactive CD4+ T cells from a mixed lymphocyte reaction culture, taken before transplantation. The subset denotes: CFSE-low proliferating T cells sorted from approximately six-day pre-transplant mixed lymphocyte reaction (GvH or HvG direction). CDR3 region: CASSRGYGETQYF. CDR3 nucleotides: TGTGCCAGCAGCAGGGGATACGGGGAGACCCAGTACTTC.